These 15 T cell receptor beta chains originate from one sample sequenced in a study of T cell changes during pregnancy in multiple sclerosis. Profiling relied on immunoSEQ multiplex PCR, and the TCRdb table lists in-frame clones only, not all of them. The table shows about 51,000 clones, with 93% occurring only once. This specimen consisted of peripheral blood, obtained in the second trimester of pregnancy. These TCRs come from a female donor with multiple sclerosis, enrolled in a pregnancy study.

The chain combines TRBV2 with TRBJ2-1, with TRBD2 identical over 13 bases. The CDR3 spans 20 residues. Per germline, CDR1 SNHLY and CDR2 FYNNEI. The V gene end was trimmed by 6 bases and the J gene end by 4 bases; junction bases not matched to a gene: 18. The CDR3 sequence: CASRPSTSGRKILWYNEQFF. CDR3 coding DNA: TGTGCCAGCAGACCATCGACTAGCGGGAGGAAGATTTTATGGTACAATGAGCAGTTCTTC. The whole variable domain, filled in from reference TRBV2 and TRBJ2-1, reads EPEVTQTPSHQVTQMGQEVILRCVPISNHLYFYWYRQILGQKVEFLVSFYNNEISEKSEIFDDQFSVERPDGSNFTLKIRSTKLEDSAMYFCASRPSTSGRKILWYNEQFFGPGTRLTVL.

The V and J genes are TRBV5-1 and TRBJ2-7; D unclear. CDR3 size: 14 residues. The V gene lost 0 bases and the J gene lost 1 base, with 8 bases spanning the gap. Germline CDR1 and CDR2: SGHRS and YFSETQ. CDR3 bases: TGCGCCAGCAGCTTGGAGATTGAGTCCTACGAGCAGTACTTC. Its protein is CASSLEIESYEQYF.

The chain links TRBV5-1 to TRBJ1-1, with D possibly TRBD1 on 5 matching bases. V was shortened by 0 bases and J by 2 bases, with 17 bases between the two germline ends. Germline V gene data show CDR1 as SGHRS and CDR2 as YFSETQ. The CDR3 contains 17 residues. CDR3 sequence (DNA): TGCGCCAGCAGCTTGGATTGGAGGGGCGTGGAAAACACTGAAGCTTTCTTT. Translating it yields CASSLDWRGVENTEAFF.

The chain carries TRBV5-6 and TRBJ1-5, with D uncertain. The CDR3 has 15 residues. V lost 4 bases to trimming and J lost 3 bases, with 14 bases between them. Looked up from germline, CDR1 is SGHDT and CDR2 is YYEEEE. The CDR3 DNA reads TGTGCCAGCAGCAAGACACAGAACTTCAATCAGCCCCAGCATTTT. It translates to CASSKTQNFNQPQHF.

The V call is TRBV7-6, the J call TRBJ2-1, with a weak D call TRBD1 (5 bases). The CDR3 is 14 residues long. CDR1 and CDR2 from the germline V gene are SGHVS and FNYEAQ. With 5 bases removed from V and 7 bases from J, the gap between germline ends came to 15 bases. CDR3 nucleotide sequence: TGTGCCAGCAGCGAAGGGGCAGGTTGGAATGAGCAGTTCTTC. It is translated as CASSEGAGWNEQFF.

The CDR3, as DNA: TGTGCCAGCAGCAAACCTCGACAGGGATCGATAGTGCTAGCCAAAAACATTCAGTACTTC. This sequence encodes CASSKPRQGSIVLAKNIQYF. The chain employs TRBV21-1 and TRBJ2-4; the D call TRBD1 from the table was never checked on the DNA. TRBV21-1 is an annotated pseudogene. This CDR3 is 20 amino acids long.

The rearrangement uses TRBV19 and TRBJ2-5; weak D call: TRBD2 (6 bases). The CDR3 is made up of 17 amino acids. Deletions cut 3 bases from V and 0 bases from J, with 17 bases between. Per germline, CDR1 LNHDA and CDR2 SQIVND (reference sequence). The CDR3 is CASSMRIGSGNQETQYF. CDR3 bases: TGTGCCAGTAGTATGAGGATTGGTAGCGGTAACCAAGAGACCCAGTACTTC.

This chain links TRBV18 with TRBJ1-1; D is uncertain. Germline V CDR1 and CDR2: KGHSH, LQKENI. V shed 3 bases and J shed 3 bases, with 20 bases lying between them. The CDR3 contains 17 residues. The CDR3 spells CASSPLGVSVKDTEAFF. DNA of the CDR3: TGTGCCAGCTCACCTCTCGGGGTTTCGGTTAAGGACACTGAAGCTTTCTTT.

The genes are TRBV5-5 and TRBJ2-6; weak D call: TRBD1 (6 bases). The germline V gene has CDR1 SGHKS and CDR2 YYEKEE (reference sequence). This CDR3 is built from 15 residues. Trimming pared 4 bases from V and 2 bases from J, leaving 10 bases between. CDR3 DNA sequence: TGTGCCAGCAGCCGCCAGGGGACTGGGGCCAACGTCCTGACTTTC. It encodes CASSRQGTGANVLTF.

V and J are TRBV28 and TRBJ2-5; 10 bases map to TRBD2. V was clipped by 5 bases and J by 14 bases; unmatched bases: 11. This CDR3 is 13 amino acids long. Germline loops: CDR1 MDHEN, CDR2 SYDVKM. In DNA, the CDR3 is TGTGCCAGCAGTCTTAATCTTAGCGGGGGGCTTTACTTC. Its protein product is CASSLNLSGGLYF.

The chain recombines TRBV11-3 with TRBJ1-1, with D perhaps matching TRBD1 (6 bases). The V gene's germline CDR1 is SGHNT and CDR2 YENEEA. Trimming shortened V by 4 bases and J by 4 bases, and 10 bases separated the two germline ends. The CDR3 sequence is 13 residues long. The CDR3 coding sequence is TGTGCCAGCAGCTCCCCGGACAGCACTGAAGCTTTCTTT. It yields the protein CASSSPDSTEAFF. Full variable domain (rest looked up from reference TRBV11-3 and TRBJ1-1): EAGVVQSPRYKIIEKKQPVAFWCNPISGHNTLYWYLQNLGQGPELLIRYENEEAVDDSQLPKDRFSAERLKGVDSTLKIQPAELGDSAVYLCASSSPDSTEAFFGQGTRLTVV.

This clone has only a few counts. The V gene is TRBV18, the J gene TRBJ1-2; D call uncertain. This CDR3 has 12 amino acids. Germline lookup yields CDR1 KGHSH and CDR2 LQKENI. Deletions cut 1 base from V and 6 bases from J, with 6 bases between. In nucleotides, the CDR3 is TGTGCCAGCTCACCACGGAGTCATGGCTACACCTTC. Amino acid sequence: CASSPRSHGYTF.

V is TRBV6-5 and J is TRBJ2-1, with D possibly being TRBD2 (6 bases). The V gene's germline CDR1 is MNHEY and CDR2 SVGAGI. The V and J ends lost 4 bases and 2 bases respectively, with 12 bases between them. This CDR3 spans 15 amino acids. In DNA, the CDR3 is TGTGCCAGCAGTTCTAGCGCCGGGGCCTACAATGAGCAGTTCTTC. Translated: CASSSSAGAYNEQFF.

In this sample, this clone turned up a few times. The chain combines TRBV7-2 with TRBJ2-2, with 10 bases lining up with TRBD2. The germline CDR1 and CDR2 sequences are SGHTA and FQGNSA. V lost 5 bases and J lost 1; bases outside the gene matches: 7. This CDR3 spans 17 amino acids. The CDR3 here is CASSKSSSGRNTGELFF. CDR3 nucleotides: TGTGCCAGCAGCAAATCATCTAGCGGGAGGAACACCGGGGAGCTGTTTTTT.

This clone was counted a single time. This same CDR3 is encoded by further DNA sequences in the sample. V usage is TRBV18 and J usage is TRBJ1-4; D uncertain. CDR3 size: 13 residues. Trimming shortened V by 3 bases and J by 4 bases, and 6 bases separated the two germline ends. The V gene's germline CDR1 is KGHSH and CDR2 LQKENI. This CDR3 is CASSPGLNEKLFF. The CDR3 DNA is TGTGCCAGCTCACCGGGCCTTAATGAAAAACTGTTTTTT. Drawing the rest from reference TRBV18 and TRBJ1-4, the complete variable domain is NAGVMQNPRHLVRRRGQEARLRCSPMKGHSHVYWYRQLPEEGLKFMVYLQKENIIDESGMPKERFSAEFPKEGPSILRIQQVVRGDSAAYFCASSPGLNEKLFFGSGTQLSVL.